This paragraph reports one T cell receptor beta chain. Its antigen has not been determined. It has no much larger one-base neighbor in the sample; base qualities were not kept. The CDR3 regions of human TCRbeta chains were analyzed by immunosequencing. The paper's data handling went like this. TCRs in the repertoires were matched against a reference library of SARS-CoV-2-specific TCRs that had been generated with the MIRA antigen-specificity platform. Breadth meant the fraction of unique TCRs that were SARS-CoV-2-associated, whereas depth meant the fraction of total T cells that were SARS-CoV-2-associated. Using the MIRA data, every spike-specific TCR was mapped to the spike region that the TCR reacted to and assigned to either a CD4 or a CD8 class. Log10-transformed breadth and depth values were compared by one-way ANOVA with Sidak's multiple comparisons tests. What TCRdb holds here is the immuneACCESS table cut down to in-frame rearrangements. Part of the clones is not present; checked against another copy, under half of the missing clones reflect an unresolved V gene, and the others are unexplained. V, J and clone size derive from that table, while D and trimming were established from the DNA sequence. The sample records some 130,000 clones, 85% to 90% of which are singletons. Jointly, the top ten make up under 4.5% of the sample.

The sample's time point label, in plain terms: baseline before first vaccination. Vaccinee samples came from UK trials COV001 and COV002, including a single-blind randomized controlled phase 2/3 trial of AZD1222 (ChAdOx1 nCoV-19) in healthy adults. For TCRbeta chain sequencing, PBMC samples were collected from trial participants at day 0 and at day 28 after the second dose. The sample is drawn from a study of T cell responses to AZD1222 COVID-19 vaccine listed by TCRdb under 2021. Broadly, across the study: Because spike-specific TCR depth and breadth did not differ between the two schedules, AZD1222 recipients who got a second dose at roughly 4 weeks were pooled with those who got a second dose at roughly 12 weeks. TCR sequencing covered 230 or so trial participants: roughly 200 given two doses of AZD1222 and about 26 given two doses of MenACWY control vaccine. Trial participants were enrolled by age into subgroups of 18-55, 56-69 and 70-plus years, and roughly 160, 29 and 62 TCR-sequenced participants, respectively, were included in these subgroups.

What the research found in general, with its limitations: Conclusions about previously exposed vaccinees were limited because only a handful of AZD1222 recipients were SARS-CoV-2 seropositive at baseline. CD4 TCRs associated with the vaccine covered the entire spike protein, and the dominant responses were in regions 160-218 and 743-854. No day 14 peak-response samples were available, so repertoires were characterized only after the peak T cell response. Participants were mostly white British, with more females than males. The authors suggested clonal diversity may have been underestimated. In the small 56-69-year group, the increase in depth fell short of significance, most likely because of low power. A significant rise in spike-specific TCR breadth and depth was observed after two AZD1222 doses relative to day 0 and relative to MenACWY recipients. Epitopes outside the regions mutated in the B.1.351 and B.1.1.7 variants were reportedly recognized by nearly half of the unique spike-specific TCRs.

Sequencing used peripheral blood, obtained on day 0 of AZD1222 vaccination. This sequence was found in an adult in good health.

The nucleotide sequence reads TGTGCCAGCAGCTTTTCGGGGGGCCCCGCGACAGATACGCAGTATTTT. Translated, it gives CASSFSGGPATDTQYF. The rearranged chain carries TRBV7-9 and TRBJ2-3; TRBD2 could be the D gene, as 7 bases match. V and J are truncated by 3 bases and 3 bases respectively, leaving an intervening sequence of 16 bases. The CDR3 runs 16 residues from the cysteine to the phenylalanine. The retained sequence is limited to the CDR3, 48 bases, with the frame set at the first base. CDR1 SEHNR and CDR2 FQNEAQ were looked up in the germline V gene (reference sequence).